Following are 18 T cell receptor beta chains from one sample sequenced in a study of cytotoxic CD8 clonotypes in ibrutinib-treated CLL. Assay: immunoSEQ multiplex PCR; the TCRdb copy retains only in-frame clones and omits some. Here the sample spans 120,000 to 150,000 clones, less than 95% being singletons. The material sequenced was PBMCs, taken after 12 months of ibrutinib treatment. These receptors were obtained from a human donor with chronic lymphocytic leukemia.

This clone was detected a few times. V and J are TRBV2 and TRBJ2-2; D gene uncertain. This CDR3 contains 15 residues. The V end lost 4 bases, the J end lost 0 bases, and 9 bases lay between the germline ends. From germline, CDR1 is SNHLY and CDR2 FYNNEI. CDR3 DNA sequence: TGTGCCAGCAGTGTTACAGAAACGAACACCGGGGAGCTGTTTTTT. Amino acid sequence: CASSVTETNTGELFF.

The V call is TRBV6-5, the J call TRBJ1-1; D perhaps matches TRBD1 (5 bases). V was pared by 6 bases and J by 5 bases, with 10 bases between. CDR1 and CDR2 (germline): MNHEY, SVGAGI. This CDR3 region has 12 residues. The CDR3 DNA is TGTGCCAGCAGAGGGGCCCGGACTGAAGCTTTCTTT. Its protein is CASRGARTEAFF.

V is TRBV28 and J is TRBJ1-3, with D hard to call. Germline CDR1 MDHEN, CDR2 SYDVKM. The CDR3 is made up of 13 amino acids. Trimming shortened V by 3 bases and J by 2 bases, and 5 bases separated the two germline ends. In DNA form, the CDR3 reads TGTGCCAGCAGTTTTGATCCTGGAAACACCATATATTTT. It translates to CASSFDPGNTIYF.

The V gene is TRBV5-4, the J gene TRBJ2-1; possibly TRBD2 for D (5 bases). The CDR3 is 14 residues long. CDR1 SGHNT and CDR2 YYREEE come from the germline V gene (reference sequence). The germline V and J ends were trimmed by 4 bases and 8 bases, with 16 bases remaining between them. This chain's CDR3 is CASSPPHSADEQFF. The CDR3 nucleotides read TGTGCCAGCAGCCCACCGCATAGCGCGGATGAGCAGTTCTTC.

This rearrangement joins TRBV28 to TRBJ1-3, with 8 bases fitting TRBD1. The ends lost 8 bases at V and 8 bases at J; junction bases unmatched: 14. The CDR3 contains 15 residues. Germline V gives CDR1 MDHEN, CDR2 SYDVKM. CDR3 sequence (DNA): TGTGCCAGCCGAGGTACTGACAGGGGAGGTTACACCATATATTTT. This translates into CASRGTDRGGYTIYF.

The gene calls are TRBV29-1 and TRBJ1-1; no firm D call. Deletions cut 1 base from V and 1 base from J, with 4 bases between. CDR1 is SQVTM, CDR2 ANQGSEA, per germline. There are 12 residues in the CDR3. CDR3 in amino acids: CSVEGGNTEAFF. CDR3 sequence (DNA): TGCAGCGTTGAAGGCGGGAACACTGAAGCTTTCTTT.

In the case of this clone: At one boundary the junction diverges from the germline segment, which might be a read error. V gene TRBV19 combines with J gene TRBJ1-4; D might be TRBD1 (5 bases). CDR3 length: 14 residues. CDR1 and CDR2 from the germline V gene are LNHDA and SQIVND (reference sequence). As DNA, the CDR3 is TGTGCCAGTAGTCGCCCCGTCGCCAGGGAAACACTGTTTTTT. Its translation: CASSRPVARETLFF.

The chain combines TRBV9 with TRBJ1-1; TRBD1 agrees at 7 bases. Germline V gene sequence: CDR1 SGDLS, CDR2 YYNGEE. The length of the CDR3 is 14 residues. V trimming: 0 bases; J trimming: 5 bases; junction bases outside the gene matches: 4. The CDR3 reads CASSVEGGGTEAFF. CDR3 nucleotide sequence: TGTGCCAGCAGCGTAGAAGGGGGCGGAACTGAAGCTTTCTTT.

V gene TRBV28 combines with J gene TRBJ1-2, with D hard to call. CDR3 length: 12 residues. Deletions cut 2 bases from V and 7 bases from J, with 8 bases between. Germline V gives CDR1 MDHEN, CDR2 SYDVKM. CDR3 residues: CASSLGLRGYTF. The CDR3 DNA reads TGTGCCAGCAGTTTAGGGTTGCGTGGCTACACCTTC.

The V and J genes are TRBV9 and TRBJ2-1; a possible D gene is TRBD2 (6 bases). V lost 4 bases and J 1 base, leaving 18 bases between the germline ends. The CDR3 spans 17 residues. CDR1 is SGDLS, CDR2 YYNGEE, per germline. CDR3 DNA sequence: TGTGCCAGCAGCTTAGGGACTGCCGATTCGTCCTACAATGAGCAGTTCTTC. This sequence encodes CASSLGTADSSYNEQFF.

The chain links TRBV2 to TRBJ2-7; 12 bases match TRBD1. The V gene end was trimmed by 5 bases and the J gene end by 12 bases; junction bases not matched to a gene: 5. The CDR3 consists of 12 residues. Germline assignment: CDR1 SNHLY and CDR2 FYNNEI. The CDR3 DNA sequence: TGTGCCAGCAGTTTCGGGACAGGGGGCTCGTACTTC. Translation gives CASSFGTGGSYF. The whole variable domain, remainder taken from reference TRBV2 and TRBJ2-7, is EPEVTQTPSHQVTQMGQEVILRCVPISNHLYFYWYRQILGQKVEFLVSFYNNEISEKSEIFDDQFSVERPDGSNFTLKIRSTKLEDSAMYFCASSFGTGGSYFGPGTRLTVT.

This sequence joins TRBV28 and TRBJ1-2, with TRBD1 identical over 7 bases. Germline lookup yields CDR1 MDHEN and CDR2 SYDVKM. CDR3 length: 14 residues. V lost 4 bases to trimming and J lost 7 bases; unmatched junction nucleotides: 9. DNA for the CDR3: TGTGCCAGCAGTTCGACAGGGTTATCTGGTGGCTACACCTTC. This translates into CASSSTGLSGGYTF.

This clone was counted a single time. The gene calls are TRBV7-2 and TRBJ2-1; 11 bases line up with TRBD1. The V gene end was trimmed by 4 bases and the J gene end by 9 bases; junction bases not matched to a gene: 5. This CDR3 comprises 14 residues. The germline gives CDR1 SGHTA, CDR2 FQGNSA. Here the CDR3 reads CASSSGQGASEQFF. The CDR3 region has the DNA TGTGCCAGCAGCTCTGGACAGGGGGCTAGTGAGCAGTTCTTC.

This clone appeared a single time. The chain uses TRBV7-9 and TRBJ2-1, with D unclear. Germline-derived CDR1 and CDR2 are SEHNR and FQNEAQ (reference sequence). V lost 4 bases and J 6 bases, leaving 7 bases between the germline ends. The CDR3 is 12 amino acids. The CDR3 coding sequence is TGTGCCAGCAGCTGGGCTGGCAATGAGCAGTTCTTC. This sequence encodes CASSWAGNEQFF.

The CDR3: CASSLMLADGFQETQYF. DNA of the CDR3: TGTGCCAGCAGCTTGATGCTAGCGGACGGATTCCAAGAGACCCAGTACTTC. This chain links TRBV5-4 with TRBJ2-5, with 7 bases fitting TRBD2. The CDR3 totals 17 residues. CDR1 is SGHNT and CDR2 is YYREEE in the germline V gene (reference sequence). The junction had 10 bases not matched to a gene; V was cut back by 1 base and J by 1 base.

The chain joins TRBV28 to TRBJ2-7; no clear D gene. V was pared by 3 bases and J by 2 bases, with 11 bases between. The CDR3 covers 14 residues. Germline V gene sequence: CDR1 MDHEN, CDR2 SYDVKM. The CDR3 sequence is CASSFEDATYEQYF. In nucleotides, the CDR3 is TGTGCCAGCAGTTTCGAGGACGCTACCTACGAGCAGTACTTC.

The rearrangement uses TRBV10-1 and TRBJ2-1; TRBD1 is a possible D gene (6 bases). The CDR3 has 13 amino acids. With 5 bases removed from V and 10 bases from J, the gap between germline ends came to 15 bases. Germline assignment: CDR1 WNHNN and CDR2 SYGVQD (reference sequence). The CDR3 sequence: CASSPNPGDEQFF. For the CDR3, the DNA is TGCGCCAGCAGTCCCAATCCAGGGGACGAGCAGTTCTTC.

The V call is TRBV7-9, the J call TRBJ2-1; 7 bases agree with TRBD1. From germline, CDR1 is SEHNR and CDR2 FQNEAQ (reference sequence). V lost 5 bases, J lost 3 bases, and 4 bases stayed unmatched. The CDR3 runs 14 residues. CDR3: CASSRGQNYNEQFF. Here the CDR3 DNA reads TGTGCCAGCAGCCGGGGACAGAACTACAATGAGCAGTTCTTC.